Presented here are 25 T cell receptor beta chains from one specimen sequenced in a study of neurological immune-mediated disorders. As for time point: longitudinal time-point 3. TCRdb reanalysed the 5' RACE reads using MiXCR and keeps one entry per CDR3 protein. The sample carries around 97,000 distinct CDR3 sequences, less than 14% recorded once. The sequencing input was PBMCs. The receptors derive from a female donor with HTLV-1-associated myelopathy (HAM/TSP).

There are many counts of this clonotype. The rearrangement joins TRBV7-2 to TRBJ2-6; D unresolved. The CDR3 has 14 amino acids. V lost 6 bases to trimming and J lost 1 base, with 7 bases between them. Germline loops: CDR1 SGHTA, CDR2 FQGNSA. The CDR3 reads CASRTPSGANVLTF. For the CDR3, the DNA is TGTGCCAGCAGGACTCCATCTGGGGCCAACGTCCTGACTTTC.

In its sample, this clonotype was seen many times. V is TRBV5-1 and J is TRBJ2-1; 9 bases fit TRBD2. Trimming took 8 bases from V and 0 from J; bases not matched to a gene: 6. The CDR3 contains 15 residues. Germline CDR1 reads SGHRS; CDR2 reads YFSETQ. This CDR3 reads CASIAGASSYNEQFF. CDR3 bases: TGCGCCAGTATAGCGGGGGCAAGCTCCTACAATGAGCAGTTCTTC.

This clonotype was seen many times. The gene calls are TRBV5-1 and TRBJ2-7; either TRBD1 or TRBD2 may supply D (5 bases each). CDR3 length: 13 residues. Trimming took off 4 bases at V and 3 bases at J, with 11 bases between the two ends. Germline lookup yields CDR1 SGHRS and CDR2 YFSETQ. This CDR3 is CASSVTGGYEQYF. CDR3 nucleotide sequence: TGCGCCAGCAGCGTAACTGGGGGCTACGAGCAGTACTTC.

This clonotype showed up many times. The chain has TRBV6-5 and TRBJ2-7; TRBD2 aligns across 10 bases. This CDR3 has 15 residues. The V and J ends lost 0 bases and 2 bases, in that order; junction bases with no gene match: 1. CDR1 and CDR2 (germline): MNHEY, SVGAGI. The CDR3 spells CASSYSSGGAYEQYF. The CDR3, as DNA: TGTGCCAGCAGTTACTCCAGCGGGGGGGCCTACGAGCAGTACTTC.

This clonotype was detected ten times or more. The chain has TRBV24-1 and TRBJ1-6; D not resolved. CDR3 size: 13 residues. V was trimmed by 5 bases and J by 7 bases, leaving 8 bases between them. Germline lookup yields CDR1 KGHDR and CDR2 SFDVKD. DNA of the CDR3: TGTGCCACCAGTGGAGCTCCCAATTCACCCCTCCACTTT. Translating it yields CATSGAPNSPLHF.

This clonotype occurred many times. Here the CDR3 DNA reads TGTGCCAGCAGCTTAGCTGGGACGAACAATTCACCCCTCCACTTT. It translates to CASSLAGTNNSPLHF. The chain uses TRBV11-2 and TRBJ1-6, with a weak D call TRBD1 (5 bases). CDR3 length equals 15 residues. The germline V gene has CDR1 SGHAT and CDR2 FQNNGV. The V gene lost 1 base and the J gene lost 7 bases, with 11 bases spanning the gap. The full variable domain, rest sourced from reference TRBV11-2 and TRBJ1-6, is EAGVAQSPRYKIIEKRQSVAFWCNPISGHATLYWYQQILGQGPKLLIQFQNNGVVDDSQLPKDRFSAERLKGVDSTLKIQPAKLEDSAVYLCASSLAGTNNSPLHFGNGTRLTVT.

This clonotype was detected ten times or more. In DNA, the CDR3 is TGCGCCAGCAGCCTGGGACATAACTACAATGAGCAGTTCTTC. Its translation is CASSLGHNYNEQFF. This chain connects TRBV5-1 to TRBJ2-1; weak D call: TRBD1 (6 bases). The CDR3 runs 14 residues. Germline V gene sequence: CDR1 SGHRS, CDR2 YFSETQ. Trimming shortened V by 4 bases and J by 3 bases, and 11 bases separated the two germline ends.

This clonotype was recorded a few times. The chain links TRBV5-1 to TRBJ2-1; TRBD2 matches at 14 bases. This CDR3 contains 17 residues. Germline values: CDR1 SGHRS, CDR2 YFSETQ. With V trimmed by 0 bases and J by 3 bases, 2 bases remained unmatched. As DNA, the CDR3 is TGCGCCAGCAGCTTGGCCGGACTAGCGGGGGGCTACAATGAGCAGTTCTTC. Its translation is CASSLAGLAGGYNEQFF.

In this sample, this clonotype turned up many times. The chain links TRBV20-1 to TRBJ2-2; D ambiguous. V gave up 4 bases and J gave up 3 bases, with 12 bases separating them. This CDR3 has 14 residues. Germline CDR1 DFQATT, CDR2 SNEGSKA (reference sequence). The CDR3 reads CSATTPSYTGELFF. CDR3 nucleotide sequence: TGCAGTGCTACGACCCCCTCCTACACCGGGGAGCTGTTTTTT.

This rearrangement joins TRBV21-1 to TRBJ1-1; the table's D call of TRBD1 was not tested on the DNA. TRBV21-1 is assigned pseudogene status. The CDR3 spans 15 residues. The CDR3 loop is CASSNQGIKWTEAFF. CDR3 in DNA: TGTGCCAGCAGCAATCAGGGGATCAAGTGGACTGAAGCTTTCTTT.

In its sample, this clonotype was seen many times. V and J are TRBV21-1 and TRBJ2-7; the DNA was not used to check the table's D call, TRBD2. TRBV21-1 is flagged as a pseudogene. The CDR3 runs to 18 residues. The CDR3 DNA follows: TGTGCCAGCAGCGAGGGGAGATTCGCGACAGGGAGGGCATACGAGCAGTACTTC. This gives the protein CASSEGRFATGRAYEQYF.

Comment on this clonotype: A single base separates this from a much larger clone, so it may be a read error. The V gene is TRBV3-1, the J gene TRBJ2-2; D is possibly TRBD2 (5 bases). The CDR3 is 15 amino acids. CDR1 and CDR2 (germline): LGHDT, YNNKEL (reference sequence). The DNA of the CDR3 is TGTGCCAGCAGCGAAAACAAGCCTTATGCCGGGGAGCCGTTTTTT. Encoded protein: CASSENKPYAGEPFF.

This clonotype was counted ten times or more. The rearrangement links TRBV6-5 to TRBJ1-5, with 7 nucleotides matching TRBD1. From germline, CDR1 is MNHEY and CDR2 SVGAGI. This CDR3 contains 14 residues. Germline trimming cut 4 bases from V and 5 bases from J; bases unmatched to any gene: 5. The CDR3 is CASSSRQGYQPQHF. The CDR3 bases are TGTGCCAGCAGTTCGCGACAGGGCTATCAGCCCCAGCATTTT.

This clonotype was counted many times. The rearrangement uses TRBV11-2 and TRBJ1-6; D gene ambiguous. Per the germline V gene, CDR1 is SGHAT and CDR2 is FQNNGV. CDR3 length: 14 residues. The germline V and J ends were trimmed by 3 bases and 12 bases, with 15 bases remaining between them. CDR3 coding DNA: TGTGCCAGCAGCTTTGGACGTTCTTCGGAACCCCTCCACTTT. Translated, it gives CASSFGRSSEPLHF.

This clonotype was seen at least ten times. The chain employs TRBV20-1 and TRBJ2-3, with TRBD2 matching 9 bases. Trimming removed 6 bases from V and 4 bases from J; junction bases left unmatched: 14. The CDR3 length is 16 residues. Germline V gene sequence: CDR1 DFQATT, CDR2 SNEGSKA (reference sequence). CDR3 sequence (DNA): TGCAGTGCGGGCCTTCGACGCGGGGGGGCCTCAGATACGCAGTATTTT. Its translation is CSAGLRRGGASDTQYF.

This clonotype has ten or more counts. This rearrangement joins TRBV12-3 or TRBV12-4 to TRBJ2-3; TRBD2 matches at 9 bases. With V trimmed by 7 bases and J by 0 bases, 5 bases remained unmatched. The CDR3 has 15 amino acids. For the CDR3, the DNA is TGTGCCAGCAATAGCGGGAGCAGAAGCACAGATACGCAGTATTTT. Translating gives CASNSGSRSTDTQYF.

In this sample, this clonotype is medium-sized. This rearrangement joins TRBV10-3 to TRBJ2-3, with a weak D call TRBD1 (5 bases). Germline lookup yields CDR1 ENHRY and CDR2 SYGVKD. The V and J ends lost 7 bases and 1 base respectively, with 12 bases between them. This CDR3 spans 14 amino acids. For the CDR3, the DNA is TGTGCCATCAAAGGGGAATTTGGCACAGATACGCAGTATTTT. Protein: CAIKGEFGTDTQYF.

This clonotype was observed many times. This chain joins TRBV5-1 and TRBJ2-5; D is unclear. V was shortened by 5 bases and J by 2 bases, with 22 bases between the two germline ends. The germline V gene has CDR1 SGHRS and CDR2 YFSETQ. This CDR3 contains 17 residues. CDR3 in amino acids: CASRVGKGATAQETQYF. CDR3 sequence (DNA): TGCGCCAGCAGAGTTGGGAAGGGCGCTACAGCACAAGAGACCCAGTACTTC.

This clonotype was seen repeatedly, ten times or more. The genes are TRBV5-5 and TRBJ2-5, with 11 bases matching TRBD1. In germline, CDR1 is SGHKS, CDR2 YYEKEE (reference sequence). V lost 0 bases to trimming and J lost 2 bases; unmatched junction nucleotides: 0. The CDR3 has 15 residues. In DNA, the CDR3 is TGTGCCAGCAGCTTGGGGGACAGGGGGCAAGAGACCCAGTACTTC. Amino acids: CASSLGDRGQETQYF.

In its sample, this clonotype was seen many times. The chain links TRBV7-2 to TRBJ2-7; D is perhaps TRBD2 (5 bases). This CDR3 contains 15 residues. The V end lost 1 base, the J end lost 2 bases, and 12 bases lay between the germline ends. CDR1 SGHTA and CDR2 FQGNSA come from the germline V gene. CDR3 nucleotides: TGTGCCAGCAGCTTAGATCTGAGAGGGACCTACGAGCAGTACTTC. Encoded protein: CASSLDLRGTYEQYF.

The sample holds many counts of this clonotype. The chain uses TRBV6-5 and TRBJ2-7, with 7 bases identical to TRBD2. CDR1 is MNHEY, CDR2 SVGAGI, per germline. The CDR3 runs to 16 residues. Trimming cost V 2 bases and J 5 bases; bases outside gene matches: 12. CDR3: CASSYEGVQGGNEQYF. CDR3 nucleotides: TGTGCCAGCAGTTACGAGGGTGTGCAGGGAGGGAACGAGCAGTACTTC.

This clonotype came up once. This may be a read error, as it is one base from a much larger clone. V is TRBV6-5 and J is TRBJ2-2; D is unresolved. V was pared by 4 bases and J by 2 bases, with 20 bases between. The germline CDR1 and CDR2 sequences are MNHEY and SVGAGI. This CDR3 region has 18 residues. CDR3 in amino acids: CASSSWQWVFGNTGELFF. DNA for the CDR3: TGTGCCAGCAGTTCTTGGCAGTGGGTATTCGGTAACACCGGGGAGCTGTTTTTT.

CDR3 residues: CASSFSTGGFSEQYF. The DNA for the CDR3 is TGTGCCAGCAGCTTCTCGACAGGGGGCTTCAGCGAGCAGTACTTC. V and J are TRBV9 and TRBJ2-7; TRBD1 matches at 10 bases. The CDR3 consists of 15 residues. Per the germline V gene, CDR1 is SGDLS and CDR2 is YYNGEE. V was pared by 4 bases and J by 6 bases, with 10 bases of the junction left unmatched.

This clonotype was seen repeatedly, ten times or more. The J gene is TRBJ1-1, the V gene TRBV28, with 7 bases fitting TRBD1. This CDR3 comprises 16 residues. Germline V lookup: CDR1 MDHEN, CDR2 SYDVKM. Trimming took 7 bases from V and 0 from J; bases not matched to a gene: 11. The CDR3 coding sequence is TGTGCCAGCACCCTCTCGGCAGGGGGTTTGAACACTGAAGCTTTCTTT. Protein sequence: CASTLSAGGLNTEAFF.

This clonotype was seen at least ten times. The CDR3 sequence is CASSQVRGRRETQYF. The CDR3, as DNA: TGTGCCAGCAGCCAGGTCCGGGGCCGGCGCGAGACCCAGTACTTC. J is TRBJ2-5 and V is TRBV3-1, with D possibly being TRBD1 or TRBD2 (5 bases each). The V gene's germline CDR1 is LGHDT and CDR2 YNNKEL (reference sequence). The V end lost 3 bases, the J end lost 5 bases, and 16 bases lay between the germline ends. This CDR3 has 15 residues.